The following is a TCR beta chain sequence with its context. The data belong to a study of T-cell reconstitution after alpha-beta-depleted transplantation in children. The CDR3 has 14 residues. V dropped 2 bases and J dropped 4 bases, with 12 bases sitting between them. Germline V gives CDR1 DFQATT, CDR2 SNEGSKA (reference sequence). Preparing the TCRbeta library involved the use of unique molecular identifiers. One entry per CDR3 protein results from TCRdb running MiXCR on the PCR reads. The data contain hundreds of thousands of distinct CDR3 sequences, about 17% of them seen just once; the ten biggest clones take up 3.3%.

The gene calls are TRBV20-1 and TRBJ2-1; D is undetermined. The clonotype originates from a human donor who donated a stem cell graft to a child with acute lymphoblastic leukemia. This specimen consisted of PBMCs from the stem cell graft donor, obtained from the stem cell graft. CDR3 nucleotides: TGCAGTGCTAGACCCCAAAGCCGGTACAATGAGCAGTTCTTC. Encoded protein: CSARPQSRYNEQFF.